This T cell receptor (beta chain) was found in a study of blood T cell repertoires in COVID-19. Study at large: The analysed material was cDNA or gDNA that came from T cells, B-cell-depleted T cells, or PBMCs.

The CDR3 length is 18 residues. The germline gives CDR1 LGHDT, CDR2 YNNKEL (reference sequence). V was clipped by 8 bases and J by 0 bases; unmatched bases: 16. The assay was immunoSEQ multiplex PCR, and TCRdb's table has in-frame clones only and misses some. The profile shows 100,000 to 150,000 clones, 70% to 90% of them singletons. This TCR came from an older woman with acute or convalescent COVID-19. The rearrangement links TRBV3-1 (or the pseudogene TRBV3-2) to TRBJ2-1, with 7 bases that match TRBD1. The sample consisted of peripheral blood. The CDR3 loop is CASRDSDDLRSSYNEQFF. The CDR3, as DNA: TGTGCCAGCCGGGACAGCGACGACCTACGGAGCTCCTACAATGAGCAGTTCTTC.